These 15 T cell receptor beta chains were all obtained from the same sample, sequenced in a study of control samples from healthy donors and cancer patients. Here immunoSEQ multiplex PCR was the method, and the copy in TCRdb shows in-frame clones only, minus some. The table has more than 45,000 clones, over 85% seen once. Sample: PBMCs. The receptors here all came from a woman between 45 and 60 years old with head and neck cancer.

This chain joins TRBV21-1 and TRBJ1-1; TRBD1 is the table's D call and was not checked against the DNA. TRBV21-1 is assigned pseudogene status. The CDR3 is 14 residues long. The chain's CDR3 is CASSKEARDTEAFF. The CDR3 bases are TGTGCCAGCAGCAAAGAGGCCAGGGACACTGAAGCTTTCTTT.

Here the CDR3 reads CATSDLSSGSVNEQFF. CDR3 nucleotides: TGTGCCACCAGTGATTTGTCCAGCGGGAGTGTAAATGAGCAGTTCTTC. This chain links TRBV24-1 with TRBJ2-1, with 8 bases fitting TRBD2. CDR1 and CDR2 (germline): KGHDR, SFDVKD. V lost 0 bases and J lost 7; bases outside the gene matches: 7. This CDR3 contains 16 residues.

The chain uses TRBV3-1 (or the pseudogene TRBV3-2) and TRBJ2-3; 7 bases fit TRBD2. The CDR3 runs to 15 residues. In germline, CDR1 is LGHDT, CDR2 YNNKEL (reference sequence). The junction had 6 bases not matched to a gene; V was cut back by 5 bases and J by 1 base. The CDR3 loop reads CASSFSGWGTDTQYF. The CDR3 nucleotides read TGTGCCAGCAGCTTTAGCGGGTGGGGCACAGATACGCAGTATTTT.

V gene TRBV11-2 combines with J gene TRBJ2-5; D is unresolved. Germline V CDR1 and CDR2: SGHAT, FQNNGV. Trimming took 4 bases from V and 4 from J, leaving 22 bases between them. This CDR3 comprises 17 residues. The CDR3: CASSSRGPTAIRETQYF. Here the CDR3 DNA reads TGTGCCAGCAGCTCCCGAGGCCCGACGGCTATTCGAGAGACCCAGTACTTC.

The rearrangement links TRBV9 to TRBJ2-7; D is unclear. Per the germline V gene, CDR1 is SGDLS and CDR2 is YYNGEE. The CDR3 has 15 amino acids. Trimming left V 0 bases short and J 0 bases short, with 10 bases between. This chain's CDR3 is CASSVATDSSYEQYF. The CDR3 DNA reads TGTGCCAGCAGCGTAGCTACCGACTCCTCCTACGAGCAGTACTTC.

The genes are TRBV18 and TRBJ1-1; no reliable D call. The length of the CDR3 is 13 residues. CDR1 is KGHSH, CDR2 LQKENI, per germline. The V gene lost 6 bases and the J gene lost 1 base, with 9 bases spanning the gap. This CDR3 is CASSWTENTEAFF. Here the CDR3 DNA reads TGTGCCAGCTCGTGGACTGAGAACACTGAAGCTTTCTTT.

This rearrangement joins TRBV11-2 to TRBJ1-3, with 7 bases lining up with TRBD1. The germline gives CDR1 SGHAT, CDR2 FQNNGV. The V and J ends lost 6 bases and 2 bases, in that order; junction bases with no gene match: 7. This CDR3 has 15 residues. The CDR3: CASSSTGRPGNTIYF. In nucleotides, the CDR3 is TGTGCCAGCAGTTCGACAGGGAGGCCTGGAAACACCATATATTTT.

This chain links TRBV7-6 with TRBJ2-6; D is ambiguous. CDR1 is SGHVS and CDR2 is FNYEAQ in the germline V gene. Deletions cut 4 bases from V and 0 bases from J, with 7 bases between. The CDR3 extends over 15 amino acids. In DNA form, the CDR3 reads TGTGCCAGCAGCTCTTGGTTCTCTGGGGCCAACGTCCTGACTTTC. Its translation: CASSSWFSGANVLTF.

The chain is built from TRBV29-1 and TRBJ2-7, with 12 positions matching TRBD2. The ends lost 5 bases at V and 4 bases at J; junction bases unmatched: 3. The CDR3 runs to 13 residues. Germline CDR1 SQVTM, CDR2 ANQGSEA. DNA of the CDR3: TGCAGCGTTAGGACTAGCGGGACTTACGAGCAGTACTTC. Translation gives CSVRTSGTYEQYF.

The gene calls are TRBV12-5 and TRBJ2-4, with a tentative D call TRBD1 (6 bases). The CDR3 extends over 18 amino acids. The germline V gene has CDR1 LGHNT and CDR2 FRNRAP. The V end was cut by 2 bases, the J end by 0 bases, with 17 bases between. The DNA of the CDR3 is TGTGCTAGTGGTTTGTCCTTCCTGGGACACAAAGCCAAAAACATTCAGTACTTC. It is translated as CASGLSFLGHKAKNIQYF.

This chain joins TRBV24-1 and TRBJ2-2, with D tentatively TRBD2 (6 bases). From germline, CDR1 is KGHDR and CDR2 SFDVKD. V dropped 3 bases and J dropped 1 base, with 20 bases sitting between them. There are 19 residues in the CDR3. The CDR3 reads CATSDHFAGGRGNTGELFF. CDR3 nucleotides: TGTGCCACCAGTGATCACTTCGCAGGAGGGCGAGGGAACACCGGGGAGCTGTTTTTT.

The chain has TRBV28 and TRBJ2-1; a possible D gene is TRBD2 (6 bases). The germline V gene has CDR1 MDHEN and CDR2 SYDVKM. Trimming took off 3 bases at V and 2 bases at J, with 11 bases between the two ends. The CDR3 runs to 15 residues. The CDR3 bases are TGTGCCAGCAGTTTGTGGCGGGGAACCTACAATGAGCAGTTCTTC. The encoded protein is CASSLWRGTYNEQFF. Supplemented by reference TRBV28 and TRBJ2-1, the full variable domain reads DVKVTQSSRYLVKRTGEKVFLECVQDMDHENMFWYRQDPGLGLRLIYFSYDVKMKEKGDIPEGYSVSREKKERFSLILESASTNQTSMYLCASSLWRGTYNEQFFGPGTRLTVL.

The rearrangement links TRBV6-5 to TRBJ1-3; D is undetermined. The CDR3 extends over 14 amino acids. With 4 bases removed from V and 1 base from J, the gap between germline ends came to 8 bases. The germline gives CDR1 MNHEY, CDR2 SVGAGI. CDR3: CASSSWRSGNTIYF. The CDR3 nucleotides read TGTGCCAGCAGTTCGTGGAGGTCTGGAAACACCATATATTTT.

This chain uses TRBV7-6 with TRBJ2-7; 9 nucleotides agree with TRBD1. The germline V gene encodes CDR1 SGHVS and CDR2 FNYEAQ. The CDR3 is 15 amino acids. After removal of 1 base from V and 6 bases from J, the junction contained 7 bases not matched to a gene. The CDR3 DNA reads TGTGCCAGCAGCTTAGAGTTAGGGACAGGGAGCGAGCAGTACTTC. Its protein is CASSLELGTGSEQYF.

The rearrangement links TRBV28 to TRBJ1-5; 8 bases map to TRBD1. Germline CDR1 reads MDHEN; CDR2 reads SYDVKM. Unmatched junction bases numbered 5, after V lost 2 bases and J lost 5 bases. The CDR3 sequence is 15 residues long. Here the CDR3 DNA reads TGTGCCAGCAGTTTAAGGGCAGGGGGCGATCAGCCCCAGCATTTT. It codes for CASSLRAGGDQPQHF.